Listed below are T cell receptor beta chains from one sample, sequenced in a study of CD8 T cells in Susac syndrome. TCRdb independently ran MiXCR on the immunoSEQ multiplex PCR reads; one entry per CDR3 protein. The data hold 150,000 to 200,000 distinct CDR3 sequences, with around 90% observed a single time. Sequences were obtained from CD4+ T cells from PBMCs. Receptors were obtained from a human donor with Susac syndrome. Both conserved end residues are trimmed from each CDR3.

cdr3_aa	v_call	j_call
ASSLGTSGPETQY	TRBV7-9	TRBJ2-5
ASRLARPPGAFMNTEAF	TRBV12-2	TRBJ1-1
ASGNTGVNQPQH	TRBV12-3/TRBV12-4	TRBJ1-5
ASNDEGTYEQY	TRBV2	TRBJ2-7
ASSQLAGGLVTGELF	TRBV3-1	TRBJ2-2
ASTFTSGGRTEAF	TRBV2	TRBJ1-1
AISGTGRVLGYGYT	TRBV10-3	TRBJ1-2
ASSNNAVSTEAF	TRBV7-9	TRBJ1-1
ASSQVAQAGVIQY	TRBV4-2	TRBJ2-4
ASSARGTYQETQY	TRBV6-5	TRBJ2-5
SARDELADIQY	TRBV20-1	TRBJ2-4
ASTLGDRDTGELF	TRBV12-3/TRBV12-4	TRBJ2-2
ASLSGFQETQY	TRBV3-1	TRBJ2-5
ASSEWMAGRLY	TRBV6-1	TRBJ2-7
ASSLLAGWGDSPLH	TRBV27	TRBJ1-6
ASSLSGGQRDEQY	TRBV7-9	TRBJ2-7
SAVPGLAATDTQY	TRBV20-1	TRBJ2-3
ASSTDRENTEAF	TRBV11-2	TRBJ1-1